Included here is one TCR beta chain sequence, with context. Its antigen is unknown. Base qualities are missing; no much larger clone stands one base away. The sample is drawn from a study of blood T cell repertoires in COVID-19 (dated by TCRdb to 2019 to 2021). For the study in its entirety: Samples covering the acute and convalescent phases of COVID-19 were provided by collaborators in the United States, Italy and Spain. The prospective study material was composed of cDNA or gDNA derived from T cells, B-cell-depleted T cells, or PBMCs. The dataset comprised deeply sampled blood TCRbeta repertoires from subjects exposed to, actively infected with, or recovered from COVID-19. A freely available public database, intended as a resource for researchers studying the immune response to SARS-CoV-2, is where the repertoires were released. Samples came from the ongoing ImmuneRACE study (first 160 participants) plus 1,254 subjects from 6 global collaborators. A de-identified subject ID, COVID-19 status, age in years and sex were almost always included in the sample metadata. HLA class I and class II types, where available, came from metadata supplied by the sample provider rather than from assay-based typing.

TCRbeta CDR3 regions were amplified from genomic DNA by means of the immunoSEQ Assay, a bias-controlled multiplex PCR. The study's processing was this. The number of nucleated cells in each sample was estimated from the amplification of reference gene primers within the assay. To quantify the absolute abundance of each unique TCRbeta CDR3 rearrangement, sequence reads were collapsed and filtered. For each sample, productive Simpson clonality was calculated by taking the square root of Simpson's diversity index across productive rearrangements. TCRdb limited this immuneACCESS table to in-frame rearrangements with V and J called. A share of clones is missing; checked studies link under half to unresolved V genes, and the rest is unexplained. Clonal size and the V and J genes are those of that table, whereas D and trimming came from the DNA. The sample table contains about 390,000 clones; only one count was recorded for approximately 89% of them. The leading ten clones occupy about 2.1% of the sample.

CDR1 and CDR2 (SQVTM, ANQGSEA) derive from the germline V gene. A distance of 4 bases separates the germline ends of V and J, which lose 4 bases and 4 bases respectively. The CDR3 goes from the cysteine to the phenylalanine over 10 residues. Left in the record is the CDR3 DNA by itself, 30 bases read in frame from the first base. One collaborating source in Seattle enrolled patients during active infection and followed them longitudinally through the course of disease. The collaborating institutions used their own protocols to collect whole blood in K2EDTA tubes. For TCRbeta analysis, collaborator samples were shipped as frozen whole blood, as isolated PBMCs, or as DNA extracted from either sample type. Study-level results and caveats: How much clinical and demographic metadata was included differed by source and by participant, and the metadata was provided uncurated.

Material: peripheral blood. Recombination joined TRBV29-1 with TRBJ2-5; the D gene lacks a confident call. This clonotype was sampled from a woman aged 55 to 70 with COVID-19, enrolled during active disease. For the CDR3, the sequence is CSVARETQYF. In nucleotide form, the sequence is TGCAGCGTTGCCCGAGAGACCCAGTACTTC.